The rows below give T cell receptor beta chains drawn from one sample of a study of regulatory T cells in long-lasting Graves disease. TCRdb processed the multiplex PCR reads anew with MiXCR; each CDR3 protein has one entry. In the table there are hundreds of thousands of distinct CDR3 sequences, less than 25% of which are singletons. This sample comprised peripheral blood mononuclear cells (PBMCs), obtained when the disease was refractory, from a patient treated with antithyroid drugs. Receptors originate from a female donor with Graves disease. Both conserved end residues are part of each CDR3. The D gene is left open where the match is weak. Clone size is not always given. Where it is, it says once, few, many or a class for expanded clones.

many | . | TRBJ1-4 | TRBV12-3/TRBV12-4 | TGTGCCAGCAGTTTCAGGGATAATGAAAAACTGTTTTTT | CASSFRDNEKLFF
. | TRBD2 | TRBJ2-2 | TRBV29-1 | TGCAGCACTACTAGCGGGGGGGGGTACGGGGAGCTGTTTTTT | CSTTSGGGYGELFF
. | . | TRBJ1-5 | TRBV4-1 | TGCGCCAGCAGCCAACAGGAACAGTCCCTTAGCAATCAGCCCCAGCATTTT | CASSQQEQSLSNQPQHF
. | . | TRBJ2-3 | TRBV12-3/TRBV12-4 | TGTGCCAGCAGTTTTCTAACAGATACGCAGTATTTT | CASSFLTDTQYF
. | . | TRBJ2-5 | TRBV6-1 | TGTGCCAGCGAACCGATCGTGGAGACCCAGTACTTC | CASEPIVETQYF
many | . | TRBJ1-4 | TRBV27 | TGTGCCAGCAGGGCTCCTAATGAAAAACTGTTTTTT | CASRAPNEKLFF
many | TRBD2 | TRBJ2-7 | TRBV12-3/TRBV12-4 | TGTGCCAGCAGTTTATCCCTCAGCGGGAGGGTTTACGAGCAGTACTTC | CASSLSLSGRVYEQYF
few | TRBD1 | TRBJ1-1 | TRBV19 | TGTGCCAGTAGGACAGGGTTGAACACTGAAGCTTTCTTT | CASRTGLNTEAFF
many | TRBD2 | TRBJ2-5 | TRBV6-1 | TGTGCCAGCAGCCGTCGGGGGCTAGCGGGAGGTGGAGAGACCCAGTACTTC | CASSRRGLAGGGETQYF
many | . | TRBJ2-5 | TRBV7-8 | TGTGCCAGCAGCAGCCGCAGGACAGCTCCCCAAGAGACCCAGTACTTC | CASSSRRTAPQETQYF
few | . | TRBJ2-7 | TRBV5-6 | TGTGCCAGCAGCTCGTCATTGTTGTCCTACGAGCAGTACTTC | CASSSSLLSYEQYF
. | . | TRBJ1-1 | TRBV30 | TGTGCCTGGAGTCCGGGGGTGAGAACTGAAGCTTTCTTT | CAWSPGVRTEAFF
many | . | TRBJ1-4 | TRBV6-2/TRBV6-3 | TGTGCCAGCAGTTACTCAAGACGGGATCTGGACGAAAAACTGTTTTTT | CASSYSRRDLDEKLFF
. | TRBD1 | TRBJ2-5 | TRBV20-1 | TGCAGTGCTTACCCGGGACAGGTGTACGTCGGGACCCAGTACTTC | CSAYPGQVYVGTQYF
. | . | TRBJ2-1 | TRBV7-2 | TGTGCCAGCAGCCCACCGGGGGAGAGCTACAATGAGCAGTTCTTC | CASSPPGESYNEQFF
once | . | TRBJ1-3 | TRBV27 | TGTGCCAGCAGTTTGAGCGCCATCTCTGGAAACACCATATATTTT | CASSLSAISGNTIYF
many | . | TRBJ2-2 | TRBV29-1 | TGCAGCGTTGAACTGCCACACCTTACCGGGGAGCTGTTTTTT | CSVELPHLTGELFF
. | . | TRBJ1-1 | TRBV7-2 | TGTGCCAGCAGCCCCTCAGTGAATATGAACACTGAAGCTTTCTTT | CASSPSVNMNTEAFF
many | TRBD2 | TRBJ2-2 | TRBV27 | TGTGCCAGCAGTTTAGCGGGAGGGCCTTTGGGGGAGCTGTTTTTT | CASSLAGGPLGELFF
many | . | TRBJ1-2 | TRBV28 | TGTGCCAGCAGTTCGGGACTGGGGACGAGGGGCTACACCTTC | CASSSGLGTRGYTF
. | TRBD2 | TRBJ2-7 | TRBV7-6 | TGTGCCAGCAGCTTATCTAGCGGGAGTGCCCACGAGCAGTACTTC | CASSLSSGSAHEQYF
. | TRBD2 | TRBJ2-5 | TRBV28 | TGTGCCAGCAGTTTTTGGGGGGGCCAAGAGACCCAGTACTTC | CASSFWGGQETQYF
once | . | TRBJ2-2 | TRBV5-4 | TGTGCCAGCAGCTTGGATCGGGGGGCCGGTACCGGGGAGCTGTTTTTT | CASSLDRGAGTGELFF
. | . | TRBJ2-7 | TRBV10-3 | TGTGCCATCAGTGAGTCGAGTCGATCCCACCACTTC | CAISESSRSHHF
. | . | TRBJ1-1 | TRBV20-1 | TGCAGTGCCCTCATCTCCAGGGGCACTGAAGCTTTCTTT | CSALISRGTEAFF
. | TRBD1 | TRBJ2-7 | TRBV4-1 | TGTGCCAGCAGCCAAGCCGGGACAGGGTACTACGAGCAGTACTTC | CASSQAGTGYYEQYF
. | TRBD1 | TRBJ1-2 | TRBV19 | TGTGCCAGTAGCGAACGGACAGGGTTGGGGAATGGCTACACCTTC | CASSERTGLGNGYTF
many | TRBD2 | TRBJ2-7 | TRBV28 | TGTGCCAGCAGCTTAGGGCCTAGCGGGACCTACGAGCAGTACTTC | CASSLGPSGTYEQYF
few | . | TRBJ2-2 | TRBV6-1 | TGTGCCAGCAGTCTCGACTCGACGAACACCGGGGAGCTGTTTTTT | CASSLDSTNTGELFF
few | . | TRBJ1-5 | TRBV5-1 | TGCGCCAGCAGGGCCGGACAAGATCAGCCCCAGCATTTT | CASRAGQDQPQHF
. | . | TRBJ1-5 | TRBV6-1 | TGTGCCAGCAGTCTGTCGGGGGCGAGCAATCAGCCCCAGCATTTT | CASSLSGASNQPQHF
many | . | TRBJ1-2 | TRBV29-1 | TGCAGCGTTGAAGAGATGGGTGCGGACTATGGCTACACCTTC | CSVEEMGADYGYTF
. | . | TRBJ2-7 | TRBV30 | TGTGCCTGGAGTGTGGGCACTAAAATCTCCTACGAGCAGTACTTC | CAWSVGTKISYEQYF
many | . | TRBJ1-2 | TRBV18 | TGTGCCAGCTCACCAGTTCGTACGGAGAACTATGGCTACACCTTC | CASSPVRTENYGYTF